Sequencing of this T cell receptor (beta chain) was carried out in a study of blood T cell repertoires in COVID-19. Study background: From the United States, Italy and Spain came samples of acute and convalescent COVID-19. PBMCs, B-cell-depleted T cells, or T cells were the source of the cDNA or gDNA that made up the material.

The CDR3 runs 11 residues. The ends lost 8 bases at V and 10 bases at J; junction bases unmatched: 4. Germline-derived CDR1 and CDR2 are WSHSY and SAAADI. Some clones are missing from TCRdb's copy, which holds only in-frame ones; the method was immunoSEQ multiplex PCR. Of about 210,000 clones in the sample, more than 75% are singletons; the top ten hold 7% to 7.5%. Sample: PBMCs or T cells enriched from blood (not recorded which). The chain couples TRBV10-2 to TRBJ2-4; 8 positions agree with TRBD2. The clonotype comes from a man younger than 45 in a cohort exposed to, infected with or recovered from COVID-19 (not recorded which). The CDR3 here is CASSGGGIQYF. In DNA, the CDR3 is TGCGCCAGCTCGGGAGGGGGTATTCAGTACTTC.